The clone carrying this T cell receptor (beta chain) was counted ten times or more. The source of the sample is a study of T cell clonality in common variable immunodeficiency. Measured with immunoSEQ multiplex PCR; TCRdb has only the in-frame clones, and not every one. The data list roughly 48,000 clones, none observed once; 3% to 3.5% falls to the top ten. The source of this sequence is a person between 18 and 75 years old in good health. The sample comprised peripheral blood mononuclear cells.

The CDR3 DNA, read in part, is TGCGCCAGCAGCTTGGATGCGGGGCGGAGCGTGTCCTACGAG. It codes for CASSLDAGRSVSYE. The full CDR3 sequence reads CASSLDAGRSVSYEQYF. The J gene is TRBJ2-7, the V gene TRBV5-1; D might be TRBD2 (6 bases). The DNA ends 3 residues before the CDR3 does, and the rest of the CDR3 is filled in from the germline J gene. The CDR3 is 17 residues long. Germline lookup yields CDR1 SGHRS and CDR2 YFSETQ. The V and J ends lost 0 bases and 1 base respectively, with 17 bases between them.